The rows below give T cell receptor beta chains drawn from one sample of a study of control samples from healthy donors and cancer patients. TCRdb keeps only in-frame clones here, not all; method: immunoSEQ multiplex PCR. The table shows approximately 94,000 clones, with 85% to 90% occurring only once. Sequences were obtained from blood. These receptor sequences come from a woman in her forties or fifties in good health. The CDR3 runs from the conserved cysteine through the conserved F or W. D genes are given only for firm matches. Clone size is stated in some rows and not others, as once, few, many or a class when expanded.

TRBJ1-1 | . | TRBV4-3 | . | TGCGCCAGCAGCCAAGATGGGCGGAACACTGAAGCTTTCTTT | CASSQDGRNTEAFF
TRBJ2-7 | TRBD1 | TRBV5-1 | few | TGCGCCAGCAGCCAAAGGGACAGGGGGCGAGAGCAGTACTTC | CASSQRDRGREQYF
TRBJ2-7 | TRBD1 | TRBV9 | . | TGTGCCAGCCTAGACGGGACAGGTCGCTACGAGCAGTACTTC | CASLDGTGRYEQYF
TRBJ2-3 | . | TRBV7-3 | . | TGTGCCAGCAGCTCCTCGGGCGTTACAGATACGCAGTATTTT | CASSSSGVTDTQYF
TRBJ1-5 | . | TRBV6-5 | . | TGTGCCAGCAGGGTACTGGGTAGCAATCAGCCCCAGCATTTT | CASRVLGSNQPQHF
TRBJ1-4 | TRBD1 | TRBV18 | . | TGTGCCAGCTCAGGACAGGGCGAAAAACTGTTTTTT | CASSGQGEKLFF
TRBJ2-1 | TRBD2 | TRBV18 | . | TGTGCCAGCTCATCTTCCGGGACTAGCATGTTCAATGAGCAGTTCTTC | CASSSSGTSMFNEQFF
TRBJ2-3 | TRBD2 | TRBV7-3 | . | TGTGCCAGCAGCTCAATGGAGACTAGCGGCACAGATACGCAGTATTTT | CASSSMETSGTDTQYF
TRBJ1-6 | . | TRBV11-2 | . | TGTGCCAGCAGCTTAACCCCGTGGGGGGGTCGTAAGAATTCACCCCTCCACTTT | CASSLTPWGGRKNSPLHF
TRBJ1-6 | . | TRBV28 | . | TGTGCCAGCGGAATCGGTGGAGCGTATTCACCCCTCCACTTT | CASGIGGAYSPLHF
TRBJ1-5 | . | TRBV7-2 | medium-sized | TGTGCCAGCAGCTTGAGGGAATCAAGCAATCAGCCCCAGCATTTT | CASSLRESSNQPQHF
TRBJ1-5 | . | TRBV19 | . | TGTGCCAGTAGCCTCGATAGCTTTCAGCCCCAGCATTTT | CASSLDSFQPQHF
TRBJ2-7 | TRBD1 | TRBV7-9 | . | TGTGCCAGCAGCTTACCTACCGGGACAGGGTCCTACGAGCAGTACTTC | CASSLPTGTGSYEQYF
TRBJ2-7 | . | TRBV7-8 | . | TGTGCCAGCAGCTTAGCGGTTACTAGCTCTGAGCAGTACTTC | CASSLAVTSSEQYF
TRBJ2-2 | TRBD1 | TRBV6-2/TRBV6-3 | . | TGTGCCAGCAGTCTTGGGACAGGGGGTGGCACCGGGGAGCTGTTTTTT | CASSLGTGGGTGELFF
TRBJ2-2 | . | TRBV5-8 | once | TGTGCCAGCAGCTCTTTTTTCGGGACCAACACCGGGGAGCTGTTTTTT | CASSSFFGTNTGELFF
TRBJ1-4 | . | TRBV5-1 | . | TGCGCCAGCAGCTCACAAGGGGGGTCTAATGAAAAACTGTTTTTT | CASSSQGGSNEKLFF
TRBJ2-3 | . | TRBV6-2/TRBV6-3 | . | TGTGCCAGCAGTTACTCATGGGCGCGCCCAGATACGCAGTATTTT | CASSYSWARPDTQYF
TRBJ2-1 | TRBD2 | TRBV6-1 | . | TGTGCCAGCAGTGCCTCGTCCGGGACTAGCGGGGGGAATGAGCAGTTCTTC | CASSASSGTSGGNEQFF
TRBJ2-7 | TRBD2 | TRBV7-2 | . | TGTGCCAGCAGCTTAGGACTAGCGGGGGCGGAAGAGCAGTACTTC | CASSLGLAGAEEQYF
TRBJ2-5 | . | TRBV7-8 | . | TGTGCCAGCAGCCGACCCGGGGAGACCCAGTACTTC | CASSRPGETQYF
TRBJ2-2 | TRBD2 | TRBV7-9 | . | TGTGCCAGCAGCTCCCAGACTAGCGGGAGGAGAACCGGGGAGCTGTTTTTT | CASSSQTSGRRTGELFF
TRBJ2-2 | . | TRBV19 | . | TGTGCCAGTAGCCTGACAGTGATCACCGGGGAGCTGTTTTTT | CASSLTVITGELFF
TRBJ1-4 | . | TRBV3-1/TRBV3-2 | . | TGTGCCAGCAGCCAAGTTAATACTAATGAAAAACTGTTTTTT | CASSQVNTNEKLFF
TRBJ2-3 | TRBD2 | TRBV11-2 | . | TGTGCCAGCAGCCCAAGACTAGCGGGAGCCGGGACAGATACGCAGTATTTT | CASSPRLAGAGTDTQYF
TRBJ1-1 | TRBD1 | TRBV18 | . | TGTGCCAGCTCACACGGACAGGCCATGAACACTGAAGCTTTCTTT | CASSHGQAMNTEAFF
TRBJ2-5 | TRBD1 | TRBV11-1 | . | TGTGCCAGCAGCTCGGTGGAGCAGGGGGCGGAGACCCAGTACTTC | CASSSVEQGAETQYF
TRBJ2-1 | TRBD2 | TRBV19 | . | TGTGCCAGTAGTTTTAGCGGGGGGGCCAATGAGCAGTTCTTC | CASSFSGGANEQFF
TRBJ1-1 | . | TRBV29-1 | . | TGCAGCGTGAACGAGGGCATGAACACTGAAGCTTTCTTT | CSVNEGMNTEAFF
TRBJ2-7 | TRBD1 | TRBV19 | once | TGTGCCAGTAGTCAAATGTCCGGGACAGGGACATCTACGGGGCAGTACTTC | CASSQMSGTGTSTGQYF
TRBJ2-7 | TRBD2 | TRBV4-1 | . | TGCGCCAGCAGCCAGGTAGGGACTAAACTTGGCGAGCAGTACTTC | CASSQVGTKLGEQYF
TRBJ1-6 | TRBD1 | TRBV2 | . | TGTGCCAGCGGGGGAGGGAGGGGGCGGAATTCACCCCTCCACTTT | CASGGGRGRNSPLHF
TRBJ1-1 | . | TRBV12-3/TRBV12-4 | few | TGTGCCAGCAGTTACCAGGGATTTGAAGCTTTCTTT | CASSYQGFEAFF
TRBJ1-2 | . | TRBV7-9 | . | TGTGCCAGCAGCCCCGACGGGAACTATGGCTACACCTTC | CASSPDGNYGYTF
TRBJ1-6 | . | TRBV5-1 | . | TGCGCCAGCAGCTTGGACGGGGGAACCTTCTATAATTCACCCCTCCACTTT | CASSLDGGTFYNSPLHF
TRBJ1-5 | . | TRBV28 | few | TGTGCCACCCTTCGCAGTGGCGGCCCCCGCAATCAGCCCCAGCATTTT | CATLRSGGPRNQPQHF
TRBJ2-1 | . | TRBV9 | . | TGTGCCAGCAGCGCCCGGGGCGGGGACTCCTACAATGAGCAGTTCTTC | CASSARGGDSYNEQFF
TRBJ1-3 | . | TRBV27 | . | TGTGCCAGCAGCCGGGGTTCTGGAAACACCATATATTTT | CASSRGSGNTIYF
TRBJ1-1 | . | TRBV5-1 | . | TGCGCCAGCAGCCCGGACTCTACCTCCACTGAAGCTTTCTTT | CASSPDSTSTEAFF
TRBJ1-2 | . | TRBV10-1 | few | TGCGCCAGCAGCCGGGACACTTATGGCTACACCTTC | CASSRDTYGYTF
TRBJ1-2 | TRBD1 | TRBV5-5 | . | TGTGCCAGCAGCCGACAGGGGACCTTTGGCTACACCTTC | CASSRQGTFGYTF
TRBJ1-3 | . | TRBV20-1 | once | TGCAGTGCTAGTCTGCAGGGACGAAACACCATATATTTT | CSASLQGRNTIYF
TRBJ2-1 | TRBD2 | TRBV7-3 | . | TGTGCCAGCAGCTTATCTAGCGGGACTCAGAATGAGCAGTTCTTC | CASSLSSGTQNEQFF
TRBJ2-1 | . | TRBV7-2 | . | TGTGCCAGCAGCTCAGGGTACCGCGACAATGAGCAGTTCTTC | CASSSGYRDNEQFF
TRBJ2-5 | TRBD2 | TRBV5-1 | . | TGCGCCAGCAGCCTGGGACTAGCGGGGGCGGAGACCCAGTACTTC | CASSLGLAGAETQYF